This TCR beta chain comes out of a study of blood T cell repertoires in COVID-19. Overall study context: Samples of COVID-19 (acute and convalescent) were obtained from the United States, Italy and Spain. Sample material is recorded as cDNA or gDNA derived from T cells, B-cell-depleted T cells, or PBMCs.

With V trimmed by 4 bases and J by 1 base, 7 bases remained unmatched. This CDR3 region has 17 residues. Germline V CDR1 and CDR2: KGHDR, SFDVKD. Authors' analysis steps: Amplified reference gene primers provided the basis for estimating nucleated cell counts. Libraries were prepared by immunoSEQ multiplex PCR; TCRdb keeps only in-frame clonotypes and omits some of them. D and trimming were read from the DNA, whereas the V and J calls and clone size are those reported in that table. The sample includes 140,000 to 150,000 clones, 88% of them seen just once. Material: peripheral blood. The chain is built from TRBV24-1 and TRBJ1-3; 9 nucleotides align to TRBD1. The sequence was obtained from a man between 70 and 80 years old with acute or convalescent COVID-19. The CDR3, as DNA: TGTGCCACCAGTGACCGGGACAGGGCGAGGTCTGGAAACACCATATATTTT. Its translation is CATSDRDRARSGNTIYF.